The 29 T cell receptor beta chains listed next were all sequenced from one sample in a study of radiotherapy plus CTLA-4 blockade in lung cancer. Measured with immunoSEQ multiplex PCR; TCRdb has only the in-frame clones, and not every one. Found here are roughly 100,000 clones, 70% to 90% of them singletons; the top ten hold under 3%. Sample: peripheral blood, taken from a patient treated with radiotherapy plus ipilimumab. Source of these receptors: a human donor with non-small cell lung cancer that progressed on radiotherapy plus ipilimumab. Some clones in this sample may be carry-over from other donors' samples.

This chain joins TRBV6-1 and TRBJ1-1; 8 positions agree with TRBD1. Germline trimming cut 3 bases from V and 8 bases from J; bases unmatched to any gene: 5. Looked up from germline, CDR1 is MNHNS and CDR2 is SASEGT. The CDR3 totals 13 residues. The CDR3 is CASSEDRDTEAFF. The CDR3 region has the DNA TGTGCCAGCAGTGAGGACAGGGATACCGAAGCTTTCTTT.

The gene calls are TRBV2 and TRBJ2-5; 9 bases line up with TRBD2. Germline-derived CDR1 and CDR2 are SNHLY and FYNNEI. After removal of 2 bases from V and 6 bases from J, the junction contained 7 bases not matched to a gene. This CDR3 is 15 amino acids long. The DNA for the CDR3 is TGTGCCAGCAGTGAACGGCTAGCGGGGAGGAAGACCCAGTACTTC. Its translation: CASSERLAGRKTQYF.

This clone was seen only once. CDR3 sequence reads: CASSLSREYEQYF. Here the CDR3 DNA reads TGTGCCAGCAGTTTATCGCGGGAGTACGAGCAGTACTTC. The chain employs TRBV27 and TRBJ2-7; 7 bases agree with TRBD2. In germline, CDR1 is MNHEY, CDR2 SMNVEV (reference sequence). This CDR3 region has 13 residues. Germline trimming cut 0 bases from V and 4 bases from J; bases unmatched to any gene: 0.

The chain joins TRBV27 to TRBJ2-7; D call uncertain. V lost 1 base and J 5 bases, leaving 15 bases between the germline ends. The CDR3 length is 15 residues. Germline-derived CDR1 and CDR2 are MNHEY and SMNVEV (reference sequence). The CDR3: CASSLLPKLINEQYF. In DNA form, the CDR3 reads TGTGCCAGCAGTTTATTACCGAAATTGATCAACGAGCAGTACTTC.

The chain has TRBV19 and TRBJ1-5; tentatively, D is TRBD1 (5 bases). V lost 4 bases and J lost 2, with 12 bases in between. The germline gives CDR1 LNHDA, CDR2 SQIVND (reference sequence). The CDR3 contains 15 residues. The CDR3 region is CASSRGDEGNQPQHF. The CDR3 nucleotides read TGTGCCAGTAGTAGAGGGGACGAGGGCAATCAGCCCCAGCATTTT.

The CDR3 DNA sequence: TGTGCCACCAGCAGCCAAGAGGAGACCCAGTACTTC. This encodes CATSSQEETQYF. The V call is TRBV15, the J call TRBJ2-5; D is unclear. CDR1 is LNHNV, CDR2 YYDKDF, per germline (reference sequence). V lost 3 bases and J 5 bases, leaving 7 bases between the germline ends. CDR3 length: 12 residues.

This clone was counted a single time. The chain is built from TRBV19 and TRBJ2-1, with D perhaps being TRBD1 or TRBD2 (5 bases each). V was shortened by 7 bases and J by 2 bases, with 12 bases between the two germline ends. Per the germline V gene, CDR1 is LNHDA and CDR2 is SQIVND (reference sequence). The CDR3 is 14 amino acids. The CDR3, as DNA: TGTGCCAGTAACCGGGACGGGGCCTACAATGAGCAGTTCTTC. Residues: CASNRDGAYNEQFF.

The CDR3 nucleotides are TGTGCCAGCAGTTTATTAGTTCGGCAGCTTATGACCACCGGGGAGCTGTTTTTT. Residues: CASSLLVRQLMTTGELFF. The genes are TRBV27 and TRBJ2-2; D is ambiguous. V was trimmed by 1 base and J by 4 bases, leaving 19 bases between them. The germline V gene has CDR1 MNHEY and CDR2 SMNVEV (reference sequence). This CDR3 has 18 amino acids.

J is TRBJ2-3 and V is TRBV6-5, with 7 bases identical to TRBD2. This CDR3 region has 13 residues. V dropped 6 bases and J dropped 2; count of bases not matched to a gene: 2. Germline assignment: CDR1 MNHEY and CDR2 SVGAGI. The CDR3 here is CASRREFTDTQYF. The CDR3 nucleotides read TGTGCCAGCAGGCGGGAGTTCACAGATACGCAGTATTTT.

The rearrangement uses TRBV18 and TRBJ2-2; the D gene is possibly TRBD2 (5 bases). The germline V gene encodes CDR1 KGHSH and CDR2 LQKENI. The V end lost 7 bases, the J end lost 1 base, and 10 bases lay between the germline ends. The CDR3 contains 14 residues. CDR3 coding DNA: TGTGCCAGCTACGGGAATTTGAACACCGGGGAGCTGTTTTTT. Protein sequence: CASYGNLNTGELFF.

The chain joins TRBV4-3 to TRBJ1-1; 8 bases are shared with TRBD1. V shed 0 bases and J 1 base; nucleotides not matched to a gene: 4. Germline loops: CDR1 LGHNA, CDR2 YSLEER. The CDR3 is 16 amino acids. The CDR3: CASSQEAGGENTEAFF. CDR3 nucleotides: TGCGCCAGCAGCCAAGAGGCAGGGGGCGAGAACACTGAAGCTTTCTTT.

The sample holds one count of this clone. For the CDR3, the DNA is TGTGCCAGCAGCCTGATCTTTTGGACAGGGTCTTTGGGAAACACCATATATTTT. It is translated as CASSLIFWTGSLGNTIYF. The genes are TRBV7-2 and TRBJ1-3, with 8 nucleotides matching TRBD1. Germline V lookup: CDR1 SGHTA, CDR2 FQGNSA. V shed 5 bases and J 4 bases; nucleotides not matched to a gene: 16. The CDR3 totals 18 residues.

The chain uses TRBV5-1 and TRBJ2-7; weak D call: TRBD2 (6 bases). This CDR3 is 14 amino acids long. Trimming shortened V by 4 bases and J by 3 bases, and 14 bases separated the two germline ends. Germline CDR1 is SGHRS and CDR2 is YFSETQ. The CDR3 coding sequence is TGCGCCAGCAGCCCCCTTAGCGGCAACTACGAGCAGTACTTC. Translating it yields CASSPLSGNYEQYF.

The chain employs TRBV7-3 and TRBJ1-2, with D possibly matching TRBD1 (6 bases). V lost 4 bases to trimming and J lost 6 bases, with 18 bases between them. Germline V gene lookup returns CDR1 SGHTA and CDR2 FQGTGA. This CDR3 is built from 15 residues. Written as DNA, the CDR3 is TGTGCCAGCAGCTCCAGTAAGGGGGGTTTGGATGGCTACACCTTC. This codes for CASSSSKGGLDGYTF.

This chain links TRBV5-6 with TRBJ2-7; TRBD1 is a possible D gene (5 bases). Per the germline V gene, CDR1 is SGHDT and CDR2 is YYEEEE. The CDR3 length is 14 residues. V lost 2 bases and J lost 3, with 12 bases in between. DNA of the CDR3: TGTGCCAGCAGCTTTTCTCTGACAGACTACGAGCAGTACTTC. Its protein product is CASSFSLTDYEQYF. Full variable domain (outside the CDR3, taken from reference TRBV5-6 and TRBJ2-7): DAGVTQSPTHLIKTRGQQVTLRCSPKSGHDTVSWYQQALGQGPQFIFQYYEEEERQRGNFPDRFSGHQFPNYSSELNVNALLLGDSALYLCASSFSLTDYEQYFGPGTRLTVT.

V is TRBV4-1 and J is TRBJ2-3, with D perhaps TRBD1 (5 bases). Germline V gene sequence: CDR1 MGHRA, CDR2 YSYEKL. V dropped 0 bases and J dropped 4 bases, with 14 bases sitting between them. The length of the CDR3 is 16 residues. The CDR3 DNA reads as TGCGCCAGCAGCCAAGAAGGACATACCTCCGCAGATACGCAGTATTTT. Protein product: CASSQEGHTSADTQYF.

The chain uses TRBV19 and TRBJ1-1, with TRBD1 matching 7 bases. V lost 4 bases, J lost 6 bases, and 8 bases stayed unmatched. The CDR3 is 14 residues long. Germline-derived CDR1 and CDR2 are LNHDA and SQIVND (reference sequence). Written as DNA, the CDR3 is TGTGCCAGTAGTAGGCCGGACAGGACCGCTGAAGCTTTCTTT. It encodes CASSRPDRTAEAFF. The full variable domain, with the rest looked up from reference TRBV19 and TRBJ1-1, is DGGITQSPKYLFRKEGQNVTLSCEQNLNHDAMYWYRQDPGQGLRLIYYSQIVNDFQKGDIAEGYSVSREKKESFPLTVTSAQKNPTAFYLCASSRPDRTAEAFFGQGTRLTVV.

The chain employs TRBV5-1 and TRBJ2-7; D is possibly TRBD1 or TRBD2 (6 bases each). Trimming stripped 0 bases from V and 5 bases from J, with 15 bases between. There are 15 residues in the CDR3. Germline V gives CDR1 SGHRS, CDR2 YFSETQ. The CDR3, as DNA: TGCGCCAGCAGCTTGGCCGTTTTGGGGGGCCACGAGCAGTACTTC. This codes for CASSLAVLGGHEQYF.

This rearrangement joins TRBV19 to TRBJ2-1; 7 bases line up with TRBD1. Germline V CDR1 and CDR2: LNHDA, SQIVND (reference sequence). There are 17 residues in the CDR3. The trim removed 0 bases at V and 4 bases at J, leaving 9 bases unmatched. The CDR3 reads CASSIDFTTGLYNEQFF. The CDR3, as DNA: TGTGCCAGTAGTATAGATTTCACGACAGGGTTGTACAATGAGCAGTTCTTC.

The chain has TRBV19 and TRBJ1-5; D is possibly TRBD1 (5 bases). The CDR3 length is 15 residues. The V and J ends lost 6 bases and 6 bases respectively, with 18 bases between them. Germline V lookup: CDR1 LNHDA, CDR2 SQIVND (reference sequence). The CDR3 nucleotides are TGTGCCAGTAGGGAGGGGCCGGGGATTGTTCAGCCCCAGCATTTT. It translates to CASREGPGIVQPQHF.

This CDR3 reads CASSFSATGELFF. CDR3 in DNA: TGTGCCAGCAGCTTTTCAGCTACCGGGGAGCTGTTTTTT. The rearrangement uses TRBV5-4 and TRBJ2-2; D remains unclear. Germline values: CDR1 SGHNT, CDR2 YYREEE (reference sequence). Trimming removed 2 bases from V and 5 bases from J, with 7 bases in between. The CDR3 is 13 amino acids.

J is TRBJ2-7 and V is TRBV5-6; D may be TRBD1 or TRBD2 (5 bases each). The CDR3 covers 15 residues. CDR1 and CDR2 (germline): SGHDT, YYEEEE. Trimming took off 1 base at V and 0 bases at J, with 11 bases between the two ends. In DNA, the CDR3 is TGTGCCAGCAGCTTGCTGGGGACGATCTCCTACGAGCAGTACTTC. This codes for CASSLLGTISYEQYF.

This rearrangement joins TRBV5-1 to TRBJ1-6; D gene uncertain. V shed 0 bases and J shed 7 bases, with 11 bases lying between them. CDR1 is SGHRS and CDR2 is YFSETQ in the germline V gene. This CDR3 comprises 15 residues. The CDR3 bases are TGCGCCAGCAGCTTGGTGACGGTTCCCAATTCACCCCTCCACTTT. Its protein product is CASSLVTVPNSPLHF.

The CDR3 protein is CASSLNIRTVTSFF. The DNA of the CDR3 is TGTGCCAGCAGCTTAAATATTCGCACGGTGACTTCTTTCTTT. The chain links TRBV7-2 to TRBJ1-1, with no clear D. Germline loops: CDR1 SGHTA, CDR2 FQGNSA. V was cut by 2 bases and J by 12 bases, with 19 bases left in between. This CDR3 region has 14 residues.

The chain joins TRBV7-3 to TRBJ2-3; 10 bases fit TRBD2. V dropped 2 bases and J dropped 5; count of bases not matched to a gene: 4. Germline V gene data show CDR1 as SGHTA and CDR2 as FQGTGA. This CDR3 is built from 15 residues. The CDR3 coding sequence is TGTGCCAGCAGCTTACTAGCGGGGGCCAGAGATACGCAGTATTTT. As protein: CASSLLAGARDTQYF.

This clone has a handful of counts. The chain links TRBV4-3 to TRBJ1-3; weak D call: TRBD1 (6 bases). There are 17 residues in the CDR3. V shed 4 bases and J shed 1 base, with 17 bases lying between them. CDR1 LGHNA and CDR2 YSLEER come from the germline V gene. The CDR3 DNA sequence: TGCGCCAGCAGCCGAGGATCTGGGGGCTTGTCTGGAAACACCATATATTTT. Amino acid sequence: CASSRGSGGLSGNTIYF.

This chain joins TRBV6-5 and TRBJ1-1; the D gene is possibly TRBD1 (5 bases). Germline values: CDR1 MNHEY, CDR2 SVGAGI. The CDR3 runs to 12 residues. V dropped 6 bases and J dropped 6 bases, with 11 bases sitting between them. The CDR3: CASSRGGAEAFF. As DNA, the CDR3 is TGTGCCAGCAGCCGCGGGGGAGCTGAAGCTTTCTTT.

The rearrangement uses TRBV6-6 and TRBJ2-7; the D gene is possibly TRBD2 (5 bases). V lost 2 bases and J lost 0, with 8 bases in between. From germline, CDR1 is MNHNY and CDR2 SVGAGI (reference sequence). The CDR3 runs to 14 residues. The CDR3 loop is CASSYRGDSYEQYF. Here the CDR3 DNA reads TGTGCCAGCAGTTACCGGGGAGACTCCTACGAGCAGTACTTC.

This CDR3 reads CASSIRDRGGEKLFF. Here the CDR3 DNA reads TGTGCCAGCAGCATAAGGGACAGGGGGGGTGAAAAACTGTTTTTT. This chain links TRBV21-1 with TRBJ1-4; no DNA check was done on the table's D call, TRBD1. TRBV21-1 is classified as a pseudogene. The CDR3 has 15 amino acids.